This T cell receptor beta chain comes out of a study of CD8+CD57+ T cells in acquired aplastic anemia. Patients picked for sequencing had shown CD8+CD57+ cell expansion detected by flow cytometry. Trimming pared 8 bases from V and 14 bases from J, leaving 23 bases between. Germline CDR1 reads SGHVS; CDR2 reads FQNEAQ. This CDR3 contains 13 residues. Genomic DNA was employed as the template in profiling TCR beta VDJ and CDR3. MiXCR was run by TCRdb on the reads, yielding one entry per CDR3 protein. The sample includes roughly 250,000 distinct CDR3 sequences, 70% to 85% of them seen just once. The V call is TRBV7-8, the J call TRBJ2-3; possible D gene TRBD2, 6 bases. The source material was sorted CD4+, CD8+, or CD8+CD57+ T cells (not recorded which) from PBMCs. The receptor's source is a human donor with aplastic anemia. CDR3 residues: CASGYGGTDETYF. Here the CDR3 DNA reads TGTGCCAGCGGCTACGGGGGAACAGATGAGACGTATTTT.